This T cell receptor beta chain stems from a study of blood T cell repertoires in COVID-19 (dated by TCRdb to the early 2020s). A note on the overall study: Samples covering the acute and convalescent phases of COVID-19 were provided by collaborators in the United States, Italy and Spain. HLA class I and class II types, where available, came from metadata supplied by the sample provider rather than from assay-based typing. The repertoires were made available in a free public database intended to serve as a resource for research on the immune response to SARS-CoV-2. The material from the prospective study consisted of cDNA or gDNA derived from T cells, B-cell-depleted T cells, or PBMCs. The samples were drawn from the first 160 participants of the ongoing ImmuneRACE study and from 1,254 subjects provided by 6 global collaborators. Subjects who had been exposed to COVID-19, were actively infected with it, or had recovered from it provided the deeply sampled blood TCRbeta repertoires that made up the dataset. The sample metadata nearly always contained a de-identified subject ID, COVID-19 status, age in years and sex. General study outcomes and caveats: Clinical and demographic metadata were provided uncurated, with the amount varying by source and participant.

The immunoSEQ Assay, a bias-controlled multiplex PCR, was used to amplify TCRbeta CDR3 regions from genomic DNA. The original methods were these. Within the assay, amplification of reference gene primers was used to estimate how many nucleated cells each sample contained. Sequence reads were collapsed and filtered to measure the absolute abundance of every unique TCRbeta CDR3 rearrangement. For each sample, productive Simpson clonality was calculated as the square root of Simpson's diversity index over productive rearrangements. As stored in TCRdb, this immuneACCESS dataset retains in-frame rearrangements with V and J assigned. A fraction of the clones does not appear; measured against another copy, unresolved V genes explain less than half of the discrepancy, and the remainder lacks a known reason. The V and J calls and clone size come from that table; D and trimming were worked out from the DNA. In this sample the table shows 120,000 to 150,000 clones, roughly 86% of which occur a single time. The ten biggest clones cover about 10% of the sample.

At the junction V is shortened by 3 bases and J by 4 bases; bases outside the gene matches: 5. CDR1 and CDR2, looked up from the germline V gene, are MNHNS and SASEGT. Taken from cysteine to phenylalanine, the CDR3 has 14 residues. This entry keeps only the CDR3 DNA: 42 bases, framed from base 1. In regard to this clone: Its target antigen remains unknown. Base qualities are not provided; no much larger clone lies one nucleotide away.

Collaborating institutions collected whole blood in K2EDTA tubes following their own protocols. For TCRbeta analysis, collaborator samples were shipped as frozen whole blood, as isolated PBMCs, or as DNA extracted from either sample type. Here the chain combines TRBV6-1 and TRBJ1-2; 7 nucleotides in the junction match TRBD1. The clonotype comes from a man aged 50 to 60 with active or convalescent COVID-19. The source material was peripheral blood. The CDR3 here reads CASSEQTGSYGYTF. The nucleotide sequence reads as follows: TGTGCCAGCAGTGAGCAGACAGGGAGCTATGGCTACACCTTC.